This T cell receptor beta chain stems from a study of technical replicates of blood from a handful of donors. Produced via immunoSEQ multiplex PCR; TCRdb's table is partial and in-frame only. The sample holds 53,000 or so clones; just under 95% are singletons and the top ten take about 4.4%. CDR3 length: 15 amino acids. V shed 1 base and J shed 8 bases, with 17 bases lying between them. From germline, CDR1 is LGHNA and CDR2 YNFKEQ. The sequence was collected from a human donor in good health. Some clones in this sample may be carry-over from other donors' samples. Sequenced material: PBMCs. The chain uses TRBV4-2 and TRBJ1-2, with D possibly matching TRBD1 (6 bases). The CDR3 DNA is TGTGCCAGCAGCCAAGGAGGGGGTCGCCAAAAAGGCTACACCTTC. It is translated as CASSQGGGRQKGYTF.